Listed here are 30 T cell receptor beta chains from one sample, sequenced in a study of shared clonotypes between healthy human individuals. Sequenced by immunoSEQ multiplex PCR; TCRdb stores in-frame clones only, minus some. The data contain some 1.4 million clones, over 95% of them singletons. Sequences were obtained from naive CD4+ T cells sorted from blood. Specified subset: CD45RA+ positively selected. The receptors were sampled from a man under 40 in good health.

The rearrangement uses TRBV7-8 and TRBJ2-7; TRBD2 might be the D (6 bases). CDR3 size: 15 residues. Per the germline V gene, CDR1 is SGHVS and CDR2 is FQNEAQ. V was cut by 1 base and J by 2 bases, with 12 bases left in between. The CDR3 DNA reads TGTGCCAGCAGCTTAGTTAGACTAGTCCCCTACGAGCAGTACTTC. Protein: CASSLVRLVPYEQYF.

The J gene is TRBJ1-4, the V gene TRBV21-1; the DNA was not compared with TRBD1, the D call given in the table. TRBV21-1 is tagged as a pseudogene. This CDR3 is built from 16 residues. The CDR3 DNA sequence: TGTGCCAGCAGCAAGCAGGGGGCGCAATCTAATGAAAAACTGTTTTTT. It specifies CASSKQGAQSNEKLFF.

This sequence joins TRBV5-1 and TRBJ2-1; TRBD2 agrees at 13 bases. Germline CDR1 and CDR2: SGHRS and YFSETQ. The CDR3 has 16 amino acids. The junction had 6 bases not matched to a gene; V was cut back by 4 bases and J by 5 bases. The CDR3: CASSLLTSGRNNEQFF. CDR3 sequence (DNA): TGCGCCAGCAGCCTACTGACTAGCGGGAGGAACAATGAGCAGTTCTTC.

The rearrangement links TRBV5-4 to TRBJ2-7; 14 bases line up with TRBD2. This CDR3 comprises 15 residues. The V and J ends lost 3 bases and 3 bases, in that order; junction bases with no gene match: 2. Germline-derived CDR1 and CDR2 are SGHNT and YYREEE (reference sequence). This CDR3 reads CASSSGLAGVYEQYF. The DNA of the CDR3 is TGTGCCAGCAGCTCGGGACTAGCGGGAGTCTACGAGCAGTACTTC. Complete variable domain (other parts from reference TRBV5-4 and TRBJ2-7): ETGVTQSPTHLIKTRGQQVTLRCSSQSGHNTVSWYQQALGQGPQFIFQYYREEENGRGNFPPRFSGLQFPNYSSELNVNALELDDSALYLCASSSGLAGVYEQYFGPGTRLTVT.

Details on this clone: Within the sample, other DNA sequences also encode this same CDR3. This chain connects TRBV18 to TRBJ1-3; 9 bases map to TRBD1. The CDR3 has 15 residues. Germline CDR1 KGHSH, CDR2 LQKENI. Trimming removed 0 bases from V and 3 bases from J; junction bases left unmatched: 0. The CDR3 reads CASSPPGQGGNTIYF. The CDR3 DNA reads TGTGCCAGCTCACCACCGGGACAGGGTGGAAACACCATATATTTT.

This sequence joins TRBV27 and TRBJ2-2; 9 nucleotides agree with TRBD2. Looked up from germline, CDR1 is MNHEY and CDR2 is SMNVEV (reference sequence). V lost 7 bases and J lost 1; bases outside the gene matches: 4. The CDR3 spans 15 residues. This chain's CDR3 is CASTETSGNTGELFF. The CDR3, as DNA: TGTGCCAGCACCGAGACTAGCGGGAACACCGGGGAGCTGTTTTTT.

Points on this clone: Other DNA sequences in this sample translate to the same CDR3. V usage is TRBV4-3 and J usage is TRBJ2-3; 9 bases are shared with TRBD2. CDR1 and CDR2 from the germline V gene are LGHNA and YSLEER. V lost 1 base to trimming and J lost 0 bases; unmatched junction nucleotides: 5. This CDR3 contains 17 residues. CDR3 region: CASSQGASGASTDTQYF. For the CDR3, the DNA is TGCGCCAGCAGCCAAGGGGCTAGCGGGGCCAGCACAGATACGCAGTATTTT.

The DNA of the CDR3 is TGTGCCAGCAGCCGCCGGACTAGCGGGATAGCAGATACGCAGTATTTT. Its protein product is CASSRRTSGIADTQYF. The chain couples TRBV11-3 to TRBJ2-3, with 12 bases that match TRBD2. Germline V gives CDR1 SGHNT, CDR2 YENEEA. Trimming took 5 bases from V and 4 from J; bases not matched to a gene: 7. The CDR3 loop spans 16 amino acids.

The chain uses TRBV5-1 and TRBJ1-2; D is perhaps TRBD1 (5 bases). The CDR3 is 15 amino acids. Germline V gives CDR1 SGHRS, CDR2 YFSETQ. Trimming took off 6 bases at V and 7 bases at J, with 22 bases between the two ends. The CDR3 is CASILTAGLGGGYTF. DNA of the CDR3: TGCGCCAGCATCCTAACGGCAGGGCTCGGCGGTGGCTACACCTTC.

The J gene is TRBJ1-4, the V gene TRBV7-6, with 10 positions matching TRBD1. Looked up from germline, CDR1 is SGHVS and CDR2 is FNYEAQ. The CDR3 covers 14 residues. After removal of 5 bases from V and 6 bases from J, the junction contained 3 bases not matched to a gene. CDR3: CASSRTGGYEKLFF. The DNA for the CDR3 is TGTGCCAGCAGCCGGACAGGGGGGTATGAAAAACTGTTTTTT.

The gene calls are TRBV19 and TRBJ2-7; 7 bases line up with TRBD2. Per germline, CDR1 LNHDA and CDR2 SQIVND (reference sequence). The CDR3 totals 14 residues. Trimming at V came to 4 bases and at J to 5 bases, leaving 8 bases not matched to a gene. This chain's CDR3 is CASSTSGGAHEQYF. The CDR3 region has the DNA TGTGCCAGTAGTACCTCGGGAGGAGCCCACGAGCAGTACTTC.

The genes are TRBV6-5 and TRBJ1-5; D uncertain. The CDR3 sequence is 13 residues long. V dropped 4 bases and J dropped 0 bases, with 4 bases sitting between them. CDR1 and CDR2 from the germline V gene are MNHEY and SVGAGI. In DNA form, the CDR3 reads TGTGCCAGCAGTTCTTATAGCAATCAGCCCCAGCATTTT. This translates into CASSSYSNQPQHF.

This chain connects TRBV19 to TRBJ2-3; the D is unclear. The germline CDR1 and CDR2 sequences are LNHDA and SQIVND (reference sequence). V gave up 4 bases and J gave up 6 bases, with 14 bases separating them. The length of the CDR3 is 14 residues. The CDR3: CASSSTGTTDTQYF. CDR3 in DNA: TGTGCCAGTAGTAGTACCGGAACCACCGATACGCAGTATTTT. The variable domain in full, completed from reference TRBV19 and TRBJ2-3, reads DGGITQSPKYLFRKEGQNVTLSCEQNLNHDAMYWYRQDPGQGLRLIYYSQIVNDFQKGDIAEGYSVSREKKESFPLTVTSAQKNPTAFYLCASSSTGTTDTQYFGPGTRLTVL.

This chain links TRBV5-6 with TRBJ2-2; D might be TRBD1 or TRBD2, each matching 5 bases. The germline V gene encodes CDR1 SGHDT and CDR2 YYEEEE. V was shortened by 4 bases and J by 6 bases, with 19 bases between the two germline ends. The CDR3 loop spans 16 amino acids. The CDR3 loop reads CASSRPGPLVSGELFF. In nucleotides, the CDR3 is TGTGCCAGCAGCCGACCGGGACCCTTAGTGTCCGGGGAGCTGTTTTTT.

The rearrangement links TRBV27 to TRBJ2-4; the D is unclear. The CDR3 has 16 residues. The V end lost 4 bases, the J end lost 0 bases, and 13 bases lay between the germline ends. Per germline, CDR1 MNHEY and CDR2 SMNVEV (reference sequence). CDR3 residues: CASSSPIHEAKNIQYF. The CDR3 DNA sequence: TGTGCCAGCAGTTCCCCAATACATGAAGCCAAAAACATTCAGTACTTC.

With regard to this clone: This same CDR3 is encoded by further DNA sequences in the sample. In DNA form, the CDR3 reads TGTGCCAGCTCACCGGCAGGGGGACCGTACGAGCAGTACTTC. This codes for CASSPAGGPYEQYF. The chain links TRBV18 to TRBJ2-7; 7 nucleotides match TRBD1. J gave up 4 bases and V 3 bases, and 6 bases lay outside the gene matches. The CDR3 is made up of 14 amino acids. Germline V gene data show CDR1 as KGHSH and CDR2 as LQKENI.

Concerning this clone itself: Other DNA sequences from this sample encode an identical CDR3 as well. The chain uses TRBV19 and TRBJ1-1; D may be TRBD1 (5 bases). Trimming shortened V by 3 bases and J by 0 bases, and 8 bases separated the two germline ends. Germline CDR1 and CDR2: LNHDA and SQIVND (reference sequence). The CDR3 runs 14 residues. The CDR3 sequence: CASSILGVNTEAFF. In DNA, the CDR3 is TGTGCCAGTAGTATCTTGGGGGTGAACACTGAAGCTTTCTTT.

The chain employs TRBV30 and TRBJ2-3, with D hard to call. In germline, CDR1 is GTSNPN, CDR2 SVGIG (reference sequence). Deletions cut 3 bases from V and 1 base from J, with 8 bases between. This CDR3 contains 13 residues. The CDR3 here is CAWRYAGTDTQYF. CDR3 bases: TGTGCCTGGAGGTACGCAGGCACAGATACGCAGTATTTT.

The rearrangement uses TRBV28 and TRBJ2-7; TRBD1 aligns across 7 bases. V lost 4 bases, J lost 0 bases, and 6 bases stayed unmatched. The CDR3 has 15 amino acids. Germline V CDR1 and CDR2: MDHEN, SYDVKM. CDR3 loop: CASSSGTELSYEQYF. DNA of the CDR3: TGTGCCAGCAGTTCGGGGACAGAGCTCTCCTACGAGCAGTACTTC.

The V and J genes are TRBV27 and TRBJ2-3; 8 bases are shared with TRBD2. CDR3 length equals 15 residues. Germline V gene data show CDR1 as MNHEY and CDR2 as SMNVEV (reference sequence). Trimming at V came to 5 bases and at J to 0 bases, leaving 4 bases not matched to a gene. The CDR3 nucleotides are TGTGCCAGCAGTATCGGGACTAGGAGCACAGATACGCAGTATTTT. Residues: CASSIGTRSTDTQYF.

V and J are TRBV10-3 and TRBJ2-1, with 12 bases matching TRBD2. This CDR3 has 13 residues. V trimming: 10 bases; J trimming: 9 bases; junction bases outside the gene matches: 7. CDR1 and CDR2 (germline): ENHRY, SYGVKD. Written as DNA, the CDR3 is TGTGCCAGCAGACTAGCGGGAGCGAGTGAGCAGTTCTTC. Protein product: CASRLAGASEQFF.

The chain has TRBV5-1 and TRBJ1-4; 7 bases match TRBD1. The CDR3 covers 14 residues. V trimming: 5 bases; J trimming: 8 bases; junction bases outside the gene matches: 9. Germline CDR1 reads SGHRS; CDR2 reads YFSETQ. In DNA form, the CDR3 reads TGCGCCAGCAGAAGGACAGGAGATAAGGAAAAACTGTTTTTT. It yields the protein CASRRTGDKEKLFF.

The V gene is TRBV9, the J gene TRBJ2-7; 16 nucleotides line up with TRBD2. CDR1 is SGDLS, CDR2 YYNGEE, per germline. CDR3 length: 19 amino acids. V trimming: 3 bases; J trimming: 6 bases; junction bases outside the gene matches: 15. The CDR3 sequence: CASSGQYPGLAGGPSEQYF. CDR3 coding DNA: TGTGCCAGCAGCGGCCAGTACCCGGGACTAGCGGGAGGGCCCAGCGAGCAGTACTTC. Full variable domain (remainder filled in from reference TRBV9 and TRBJ2-7): DSGVTQTPKHLITATGQRVTLRCSPRSGDLSVYWYQQSLDQGLQFLIQYYNGEERAKGNILERFSAQQFPDLHSELNLSSLELGDSALYFCASSGQYPGLAGGPSEQYFGPGTRLTVT.

The CDR3 sequence is CASSIGTSSLYF. Written as DNA, the CDR3 is TGTGCCAGTAGTATTGGGACTAGCAGCCTGTACTTC. The chain uses TRBV19 and TRBJ2-7; 9 nucleotides line up with TRBD2. V shed 3 bases and J 12 bases; nucleotides not matched to a gene: 6. CDR1 and CDR2 from the germline V gene are LNHDA and SQIVND (reference sequence). This CDR3 is built from 12 residues.

This clone was recorded only once. The chain carries TRBV7-3 and TRBJ1-1; D may be TRBD1 (6 bases). This CDR3 contains 16 residues. CDR1 is SGHTA and CDR2 is FQGTGA in the germline V gene. V lost 8 bases and J lost 5, with 24 bases in between. The CDR3 sequence: CASLLNHAGVQTEAFF. CDR3 nucleotide sequence: TGTGCCAGCCTCTTAAACCATGCAGGGGTTCAAACTGAAGCTTTCTTT. Full variable domain (remainder filled in from reference TRBV7-3 and TRBJ1-1): GAGVSQTPSNKVTEKGKYVELRCDPISGHTALYWYRQSLGQGPEFLIYFQGTGAADDSGLPNDRFFAVRPEGSVSTLKIQRTERGDSAVYLCASLLNHAGVQTEAFFGQGTRLTVV.

V gene TRBV5-1 combines with J gene TRBJ2-1, with D possibly being TRBD2 (7 bases). The CDR3 extends over 15 amino acids. CDR1 is SGHRS, CDR2 YFSETQ, per germline. V was clipped by 5 bases and J by 1 base, with 13 bases between them. The CDR3 DNA is TGCGCCAGCAGAACGGGGGGCAATTCCTACAATGAGCAGTTCTTC. It is translated as CASRTGGNSYNEQFF.

The V and J genes are TRBV18 and TRBJ2-7; the match to TRBD2 covers 14 bases. Germline values: CDR1 KGHSH, CDR2 LQKENI. V shed 0 bases, J shed 4 bases, and the junction held 2 bases outside the gene matches. The CDR3 totals 16 residues. The CDR3 protein is CASSPPGTSGRYEQYF. The CDR3 bases are TGTGCCAGCTCACCACCGGGGACTAGCGGGAGATACGAGCAGTACTTC. The full variable domain, rest sourced from reference TRBV18 and TRBJ2-7, is NAGVMQNPRHLVRRRGQEARLRCSPMKGHSHVYWYRQLPEEGLKFMVYLQKENIIDESGMPKERFSAEFPKEGPSILRIQQVVRGDSAAYFCASSPPGTSGRYEQYFGPGTRLTVT.

Of note for this clone: Other DNA sequences of this sample code for an identical CDR3. This chain joins TRBV7-9 and TRBJ2-7; 11 positions match TRBD1. The germline gives CDR1 SEHNR, CDR2 FQNEAQ (reference sequence). CDR3 length equals 14 residues. With 2 bases clipped from V and 4 bases from J, the junction kept 1 base outside the gene matches. The CDR3 DNA is TGTGCCAGCAGCTTATGGGACAGGGGGTACGAGCAGTACTTC. This translates into CASSLWDRGYEQYF.

The chain combines TRBV9 with TRBJ2-5; no clear D gene. The J call may be in error: the DNA end matches TRBJ2-7 better. The CDR3 spans 14 residues. CDR1 is SGDLS and CDR2 is YYNGEE in the germline V gene. The CDR3 DNA sequence: TGTGCCAGCAGCGTAGAGGTAGGAACCTACGAGCAGTACTTC. Translated: CASSVEVGTYEQYF.

The chain has TRBV25-1 and TRBJ2-5; 7 nucleotides agree with TRBD1. The CDR3 consists of 14 residues. Unmatched junction bases numbered 3, after V lost 5 bases and J lost 0 bases. Per the germline V gene, CDR1 is MGHDK and CDR2 is SYGVNS. The CDR3 coding sequence is TGTGCCAGCAGTCACAGGGGTTACCAAGAGACCCAGTACTTC. Protein sequence: CASSHRGYQETQYF.